Listed below are T cell receptor beta chains from one sample, sequenced in a study of technical replicates of blood from a handful of donors. Using immunoSEQ multiplex PCR, the repertoire was profiled, and TCRdb retains in-frame clones only, with some absent. The sample yields about 97,000 clones, approximately 96% seen once. Sequencing was performed on T cells isolated from PBMCs. The receptors were gathered from a human donor in good health. CDR3s include the opening cysteine and the closing phenylalanine or tryptophan. Fields, in order: clone size, J gene, D gene, CDR3 length, V gene, CDR3 protein, CDR3 DNA. The D gene is left open where the match is weak. The size field is filled for only some rows; it gives once, few, many or a size class.

-	TRBJ2-7	-	12	TRBV25-1	CASRQDTYEQYF	TGTGCCAGCAGACAGGACACCTACGAGCAGTACTTC
once	TRBJ2-2	-	16	TRBV19	CASSSTTGIITGELFF	TGTGCCAGTAGTTCAACCACAGGGATTATAACCGGGGAGCTGTTTTTT
once	TRBJ2-7	-	13	TRBV6-5	CASSRDTSYEQYF	TGTGCCAGCAGTCGGGACACCTCCTACGAGCAGTACTTC
-	TRBJ2-1	-	14	TRBV7-9	CASSLGGAINEQFF	TGTGCCAGCAGCTTAGGGGGCGCAATTAATGAGCAGTTCTTC
-	TRBJ1-4	-	18	TRBV27	CASSRLLETGTINEKLFF	TGTGCCAGCAGTAGATTACTCGAGACCGGGACTATTAATGAAAAACTGTTTTTT
-	TRBJ2-1	-	14	TRBV5-1	CASSGNWEDNEQFF	TGCGCCAGCAGCGGGAATTGGGAGGACAATGAGCAGTTCTTC
once	TRBJ1-5	-	13	TRBV15	CATSRPTSQPQHF	TGTGCCACCAGCAGACCCACTAGTCAGCCCCAGCATTTT
-	TRBJ2-7	-	13	TRBV5-1	CASSLSSAYEQYF	TGCGCCAGCAGCTTGTCTAGCGCCTACGAGCAGTACTTC
-	TRBJ1-4	TRBD1	15	TRBV2	CASIADDRVVEKLFF	TGTGCCAGCATAGCAGATGACAGGGTGGTGGAAAAACTGTTTTTT
-	TRBJ2-7	-	13	TRBV27	CASSITVASEQYF	TGTGCCAGCAGTATTACAGTAGCGAGCGAGCAGTACTTC
-	TRBJ1-1	-	15	TRBV29-1	CSVEDSRELPAEAFF	TGCAGCGTTGAAGATTCCCGGGAACTTCCCGCTGAAGCTTTCTTT
-	TRBJ2-1	TRBD2	16	TRBV4-3	CASSQVSSGADNEQFF	TGCGCCAGCAGCCAAGTATCAAGCGGGGCCGACAATGAGCAGTTCTTC
-	TRBJ2-7	TRBD1	15	TRBV19	CASSILGQGTYEQYF	TGTGCCAGTAGTATTCTAGGACAGGGGACCTACGAGCAGTACTTC
-	TRBJ2-5	-	15	TRBV6-5	CASSYSPSSQETQYF	TGTGCCAGCAGTTACTCACCTAGCAGCCAAGAGACCCAGTACTTC
-	TRBJ1-1	-	15	TRBV18	CASSQIRSLNTEAFF	TGTGCCAGCTCACAGATACGGAGCCTTAACACTGAAGCTTTCTTT
-	TRBJ1-2	-	15	TRBV19	CASAGGTEPNYGYTF	TGTGCCAGTGCCGGGGGAACAGAACCTAACTATGGCTACACCTTC
-	TRBJ2-1	TRBD2	17	TRBV4-2	CASSHFKGGSSYNEQFF	TGTGCCAGCAGCCATTTCAAGGGCGGGAGCTCCTACAATGAGCAGTTCTTC
-	TRBJ2-3	-	13	TRBV29-1	CSVDTSGSDTQYF	TGCAGCGTTGATACGTCAGGTTCAGATACGCAGTATTTT
few	TRBJ2-3	-	15	TRBV13	CASSLNEGGTDTQYF	TGTGCCAGCAGCTTAAACGAGGGGGGCACAGATACGCAGTATTTT
-	TRBJ1-3	-	13	TRBV28	CASHRYSGNTIYF	TGTGCCAGTCACAGGTATTCCGGAAACACCATATATTTT
-	TRBJ2-1	TRBD2	17	TRBV7-9	CASSPRFNIAGGNEQFF	TGTGCCAGCAGCCCCAGGTTTAATATAGCGGGAGGCAATGAGCAGTTCTTC
-	TRBJ1-5	TRBD1	14	TRBV7-8	CASSLAGGNQPQHF	TGTGCCAGCAGCTTGGCAGGGGGTAATCAGCCCCAGCATTTT
-	TRBJ2-7	TRBD2	15	TRBV5-6	CASSLLTSGTGEQYF	TGTGCCAGCAGCTTGCTGACTAGCGGGACTGGGGAGCAGTACTTC
-	TRBJ2-6	-	15	TRBV19	CASSIAHSGANVLTF	TGTGCCAGTAGTATAGCCCACTCTGGGGCCAACGTCCTGACTTTC
-	TRBJ1-2	-	12	TRBV2	CASYSFASGYTF	TGTGCCAGCTACAGTTTCGCGAGTGGCTACACCTTC
-	TRBJ1-5	TRBD1	15	TRBV5-1	CASSTGQGAPQPQHF	TGCGCCAGCAGCACAGGACAGGGGGCTCCTCAGCCCCAGCATTTT
-	TRBJ1-2	-	13	TRBV13	CASSLSPGKGYTF	TGTGCCAGCAGTCTTTCTCCAGGGAAAGGCTACACCTTC
-	TRBJ2-2	-	15	TRBV13	CASSLESPGTGELFF	TGTGCCAGCAGCTTAGAGTCTCCAGGCACCGGGGAGCTGTTTTTT
once	TRBJ2-2	TRBD2	17	TRBV2	CASIGLAGQINTGELFF	TGTGCCAGCATTGGACTAGCGGGACAAATAAACACCGGGGAGCTGTTTTTT
-	TRBJ2-3	-	16	TRBV27	CASRPSLGTSTDTQYF	TGTGCCAGCAGGCCCTCCCTAGGGACTAGCACAGATACGCAGTATTTT
-	TRBJ2-1	TRBD2	15	TRBV6-1	CASRGRHQGLVGQFF	TGTGCCAGCAGAGGAAGACATCAGGGACTAGTCGGGCAGTTCTTC
-	TRBJ2-1	-	12	TRBV10-3	CAISVSDNEQFF	TGTGCCATCAGTGTATCCGACAATGAGCAGTTCTTC
once	TRBJ1-5	-	13	TRBV19	CASTTGSNQPQHF	TGTGCCAGTACTACAGGGAGCAATCAGCCCCAGCATTTT
-	TRBJ1-3	TRBD1	15	TRBV10-3	CAHGRTGDAGNTIYF	TGTGCCCATGGCCGGACAGGGGATGCTGGAAACACCATATATTTT
-	TRBJ2-1	TRBD2	18	TRBV14	CASSQALGEAGDGYEQFF	TGTGCCAGCAGCCAAGCATTAGGGGAAGCGGGAGATGGCTATGAGCAGTTCTTC
-	TRBJ2-3	TRBD2	15	TRBV19	CASSLLAGSTDTQYF	TGTGCCAGTAGCCTACTAGCGGGGAGCACAGATACGCAGTATTTT
-	TRBJ2-3	-	12	TRBV6-5	CASSPSTDTQYF	TGTGCCAGCAGTCCAAGCACAGATACGCAGTATTTT
-	TRBJ2-3	TRBD1	15	TRBV5-5	CASSLWTGVGDTQYF	TGTGCCAGCAGCCTATGGACAGGGGTAGGGGATACGCAGTATTTT
-	TRBJ1-2	-	14	TRBV7-2	CASSLVGGTGGYTF	TGTGCCAGCAGCTTAGTAGGAGGGACGGGGGGCTACACCTTC
-	TRBJ2-2	-	15	TRBV9	CASSVAGSNIGELFF	TGTGCCAGCAGCGTAGCTGGGAGTAATATCGGGGAGCTGTTTTTT